The 9 T cell receptor beta chains below were found in one sample sequenced in a study of T cell clonotyping in hematopoietic cell transplantation. Sequencing used immunoSEQ multiplex PCR; TCRdb keeps in-frame clones, though not all of them. This table holds about 8,700 clones, about 90% found once. The sample consisted of PBMCs, taken 180 days after allogeneic stem cell transplant. The receptors here all came from a human patient who had an allogeneic stem cell transplant, so the T cells may come from the graft donor. The donor label of this sample is uncertain. Some clones in this sample may be carry-over from other donors' samples.

The chain has TRBV28 and TRBJ1-6; TRBD1 might be the D (6 bases). Germline lookup yields CDR1 MDHEN and CDR2 SYDVKM. Deletions cut 1 base from V and 10 bases from J, with 17 bases between. The CDR3 is 16 amino acids. The DNA for the CDR3 is TGTGCCAGCAGTTTATTATCGGGGCCCCAGGGGTCACCCCTCCACTTT. Its translation: CASSLLSGPQGSPLHF.

This chain joins TRBV7-2 and TRBJ2-1; 9 bases agree with TRBD1. The CDR3 totals 18 residues. Germline CDR1 reads SGHTA; CDR2 reads FQGNSA. Trimming removed 5 bases from V and 9 bases from J; junction bases left unmatched: 20. CDR3 residues: CASSAIRGTGNFLSEQFF. DNA for the CDR3: TGTGCCAGCAGCGCCATTAGGGGGACAGGGAATTTTTTGAGTGAGCAGTTCTTC.

This CDR3 is CASSYTSGGENEQFF. The DNA for the CDR3 is TGTGCCAGCAGCTACACTAGCGGGGGGGAGAATGAGCAGTTCTTC. V and J are TRBV6-5 and TRBJ2-1; 13 bases are shared with TRBD2. This CDR3 has 15 residues. CDR1 MNHEY and CDR2 SVGAGI come from the germline V gene. The V gene end was trimmed by 6 bases and the J gene end by 7 bases; junction bases not matched to a gene: 6.

The J gene is TRBJ1-5, the V gene TRBV5-1; no reliable D call. V lost 2 bases, J lost 2 bases, and 8 bases lay in between. The CDR3 sequence is 14 residues long. Germline loops: CDR1 SGHRS, CDR2 YFSETQ. CDR3 coding DNA: TGCGCCAGCAGCTTAGTTGGGGGCAATCAGCCCCAGCATTTT. Translation gives CASSLVGGNQPQHF.

The V and J genes are TRBV4-3 and TRBJ2-3; 13 positions agree with TRBD2. The V gene end was trimmed by 4 bases and the J gene end by 7 bases; junction bases not matched to a gene: 5. Germline V gene sequence: CDR1 LGHNA, CDR2 YSLEER. This CDR3 is built from 15 residues. The CDR3: CASSPRLAGGNTQYF. Here the CDR3 DNA reads TGCGCCAGCAGCCCCCGACTAGCGGGGGGTAATACGCAGTATTTT.

A note on this clone: A junction boundary mismatches the germline segment, possibly from a read error. This chain uses TRBV6-1 with TRBJ1-3; perhaps TRBD1 as D (6 bases). The CDR3 is 16 residues long. CDR1 MNHNS and CDR2 SASEGT come from the germline V gene. DNA of the CDR3: TGTGCCAGCAGTGACCCCACCCGGGACACTGGAAACACCAGATATTTT. The encoded protein is CASSDPTRDTGNTRYF.

CDR3 sequence reads: CASSYSVGGPTEAFF. In DNA form, the CDR3 reads TGTGCCAGCAGTTACTCGGTCGGAGGGCCCACTGAAGCTTTCTTT. The chain employs TRBV6-5 and TRBJ1-1; D uncertain. Germline V lookup: CDR1 MNHEY, CDR2 SVGAGI. V lost 0 bases, J lost 4 bases, and 12 bases lay in between. The CDR3 contains 15 residues.

This chain links TRBV7-8 with TRBJ2-7; D might be TRBD1 or TRBD2, each matching 6 bases. V lost 2 bases, J lost 0 bases, and 11 bases lay in between. The CDR3 totals 15 residues. Germline V gives CDR1 SGHVS, CDR2 FQNEAQ. The CDR3 nucleotides read TGTGCCAGCAGCTTATGGGGGGCATTCTCCTACGAGCAGTACTTC. It codes for CASSLWGAFSYEQYF.

The chain has TRBV27 and TRBJ2-5, with TRBD1 identical over 10 bases. V dropped 2 bases and J dropped 5; count of bases not matched to a gene: 8. The CDR3 runs to 16 residues. CDR1 is MNHEY and CDR2 is SMNVEV in the germline V gene (reference sequence). The CDR3 region is CASSLRLGQGIETQYF. The CDR3 nucleotides read TGTGCCAGCAGTTTACGGTTGGGACAGGGGATCGAGACCCAGTACTTC.